This record covers a single T cell receptor (beta chain). Its antigen remains unidentified. This specimen belongs to a study of OX40 agonist ivuxolimab in advanced cancers. About the research overall: Three patients responded partially, comprising one with hepatocellular carcinoma and two with cutaneous melanoma. Broader study findings: In CD8+ T cells, expanded clones were on average more numerous than in CD4+. Clonal expansion was among the lowest in partial responders at 0.1-3.0 mg/kg, especially CD8+.

Method: immunoSEQ multiplex PCR; TCRdb's copy keeps in-frame clones and lacks some. The sample shows around 69,000 clones, around nine tenths of them seen only once. The sequence was collected from an adult with an advanced solid tumor such as melanoma, head and neck, liver or kidney cancer. The material was CD4+ or CD8+ T cells sorted from blood, obtained in a trial of the OX40 agonist ivuxolimab.

CDR3 residues: CASSLSAGASTDTQYF. The CDR3 DNA sequence: TGTGCCAGCAGCTTATCCGCCGGGGCTAGCACAGATACGCAGTATTTT. V gene TRBV7-7 combines with J gene TRBJ2-3; D might be TRBD1 or TRBD2, each matching 5 bases. This CDR3 is built from 16 residues. V was shortened by 2 bases and J by 0 bases, with 12 bases between the two germline ends. From germline, CDR1 is SSHAT and CDR2 FNYEAQ (reference sequence).